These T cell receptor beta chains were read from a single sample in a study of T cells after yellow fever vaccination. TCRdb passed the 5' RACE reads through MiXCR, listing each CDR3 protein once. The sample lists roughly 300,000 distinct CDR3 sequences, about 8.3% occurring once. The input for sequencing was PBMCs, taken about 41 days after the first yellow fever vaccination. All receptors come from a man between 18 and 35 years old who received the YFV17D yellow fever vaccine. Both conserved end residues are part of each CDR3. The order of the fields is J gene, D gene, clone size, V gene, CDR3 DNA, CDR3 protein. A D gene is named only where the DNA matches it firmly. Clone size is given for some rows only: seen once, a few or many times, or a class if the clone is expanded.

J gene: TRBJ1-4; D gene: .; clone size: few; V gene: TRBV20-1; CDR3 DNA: TGCAGTGCTCCTGCCGGGACATGGGATGAAAAACTGTTTTTT; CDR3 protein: CSAPAGTWDEKLFF
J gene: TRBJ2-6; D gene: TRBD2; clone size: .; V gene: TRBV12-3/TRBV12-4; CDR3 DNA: TGTGCCAGCAGTTTAGCGCTAAGGGGACTAGCGGACTCTGGGGCCAACGTCCTGACTTTC; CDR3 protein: CASSLALRGLADSGANVLTF
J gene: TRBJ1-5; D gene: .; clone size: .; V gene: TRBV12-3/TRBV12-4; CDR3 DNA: TGTGCCAGCAGCCTCGCGACAGCAAATCAGCCCCAGCATTTT; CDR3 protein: CASSLATANQPQHF
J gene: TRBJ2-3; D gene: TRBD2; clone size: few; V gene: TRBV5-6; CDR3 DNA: TGTGCCAGCAGCTTGAGAGTAGCGGGGGGGCCGGATACGCAGTATTTT; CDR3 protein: CASSLRVAGGPDTQYF
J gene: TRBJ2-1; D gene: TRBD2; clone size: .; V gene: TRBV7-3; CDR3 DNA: TGTGCCAGCAGCTTTACCGGGACTAGTACGGGCAATGAGCAGTTCTTC; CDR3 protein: CASSFTGTSTGNEQFF
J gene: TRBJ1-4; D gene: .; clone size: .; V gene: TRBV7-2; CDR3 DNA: TGTGCCAGCAGCCCCCGTTGGAGGATTAATGAAAAACTGTTTTTT; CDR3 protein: CASSPRWRINEKLFF
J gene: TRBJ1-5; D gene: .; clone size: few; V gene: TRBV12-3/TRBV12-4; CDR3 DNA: TGTGCCAGCAGGAGCGACATTAGCAATCAGCCCCAGCATTTT; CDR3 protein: CASRSDISNQPQHF
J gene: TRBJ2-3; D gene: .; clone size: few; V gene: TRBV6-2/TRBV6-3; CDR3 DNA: TGTGCCAGCAGTCGGACTTCTGGGCAAGATACGCAGTATTTT; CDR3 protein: CASSRTSGQDTQYF
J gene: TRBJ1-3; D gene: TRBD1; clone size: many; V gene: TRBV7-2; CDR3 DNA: TGTGCCAGCAGCCAATCTCCGGGACAGGGAGGAAACACCATATATTTT; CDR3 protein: CASSQSPGQGGNTIYF
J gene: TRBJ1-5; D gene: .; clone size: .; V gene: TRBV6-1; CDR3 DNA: TGTGCCACCAGAGGGGACTATAGCAATCAGCCCCAGCATTTT; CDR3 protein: CATRGDYSNQPQHF
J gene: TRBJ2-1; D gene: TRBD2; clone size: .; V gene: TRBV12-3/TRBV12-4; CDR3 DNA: TGTGCCAGCAGTGGGAGGGAGTCAATCTACAATGAGCAGTTCTTC; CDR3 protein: CASSGRESIYNEQFF
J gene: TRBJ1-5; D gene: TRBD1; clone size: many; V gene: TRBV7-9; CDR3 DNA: TGTGCCAGCAGCCGACAGGGGAATCAGCCCCAGCATTTT; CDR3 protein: CASSRQGNQPQHF
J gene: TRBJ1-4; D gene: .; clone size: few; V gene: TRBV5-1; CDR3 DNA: TGCGCCAGCAGCCCCGGACGAGATAATGAAAAACTGTTTTTT; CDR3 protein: CASSPGRDNEKLFF
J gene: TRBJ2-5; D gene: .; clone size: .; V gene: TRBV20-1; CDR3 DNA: TGCAGTGCTAGAGACCGGTTGGCCCAGTACTTC; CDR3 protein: CSARDRLAQYF
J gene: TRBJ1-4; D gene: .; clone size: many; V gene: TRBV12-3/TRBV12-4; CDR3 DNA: TGTGCCAGCCAGGGAGACTTGACTAATGAAAAACTGTTTTTT; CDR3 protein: CASQGDLTNEKLFF
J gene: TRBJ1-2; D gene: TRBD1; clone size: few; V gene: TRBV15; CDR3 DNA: TGTGCCACCAGCAGACTTCAGGGACAGGGCATCGGGGGCTACACCTTC; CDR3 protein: CATSRLQGQGIGGYTF
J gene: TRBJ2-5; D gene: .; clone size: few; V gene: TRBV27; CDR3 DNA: TGTGCCAGCAGTAAGGGCATAGGACACCCGAGCGGCCAAGAGACCCAGTACTTC; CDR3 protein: CASSKGIGHPSGQETQYF
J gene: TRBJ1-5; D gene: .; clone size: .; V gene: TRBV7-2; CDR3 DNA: TGTGCCAGCGGAGGACAACTCAATAGCAATCAGCCCCAGCATTTT; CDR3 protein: CASGGQLNSNQPQHF
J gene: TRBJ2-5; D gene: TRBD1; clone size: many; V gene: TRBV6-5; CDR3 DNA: TGTGCCAGCAGTTACCGACGGACAGGTGAAGAGACCCAGTACTTC; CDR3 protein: CASSYRRTGEETQYF